This T cell receptor (beta chain) was documented in a study of CD8 T cells in Susac syndrome. cDNA came from around 0.54 to 1 ug RNA primed by random hexamers. TCRdb re-derived calls from the immunoSEQ multiplex PCR reads in MiXCR, one entry per CDR3 protein. The table lists some 150,000 distinct CDR3 sequences, nearly 97% of them singletons, with 0.13% to 0.15% in the top ten. Germline V lookup: CDR1 SQVTM, CDR2 ANQGSEA. This CDR3 spans 13 amino acids. V was clipped by 3 bases and J by 5 bases, with 13 bases between them. The specimen was CD8+ T cells from PBMCs. The rearrangement uses TRBV29-1 and TRBJ1-2, with D possibly being TRBD1 (6 bases). The source is a human donor with multiple sclerosis. The chain's CDR3 is CSVDSGGGYGYTF. DNA of the CDR3: TGCAGCGTTGATTCCGGGGGCGGGTATGGCTACACCTTC.